The clone carrying this T cell receptor (beta chain) was recorded a few times. The antigen is not known. The sample originates from a study of shared clonotypes between healthy human individuals. Study overall: CD8 memory received one plate per donor, CD8 naive two, CD4 memory three and CD4 naive three. Whole-study results and caveats: Sequencing depth was predicted to influence how clonotypes are shared among donors. As a rule, naive subsets had a larger estimated richness than memory subsets. All-four-donor shared clonotypes had higher generation probabilities than non-shared clonotypes did.

V was clipped by 4 bases and J by 2 bases, with 6 bases between them. CDR3 length equals 12 residues. CDR1 is SGHNT and CDR2 is YYREEE in the germline V gene (reference sequence). The protocol was immunoSEQ multiplex PCR, while the TCRdb copy is restricted to in-frame clones and leaves out a portion. Of 2 million to 2.5 million clones in the sample, 85% to 95% are singletons; the top ten hold more than 0.35%. The chain uses TRBV5-4 and TRBJ1-2, with D possibly TRBD1 on 5 matching bases. The sequenced sample was naive CD4+ T cells from PBMCs. Subset: CD45RA+ positively selected. This sequence originates from a man between 18 and 29 years old in good health. Some clones in this sample may be carry-over from other donors' samples. CDR3 bases: TGTGCCAGCAGCCCAGGGAACTATGGCTACACCTTC. Translation: CASSPGNYGYTF.